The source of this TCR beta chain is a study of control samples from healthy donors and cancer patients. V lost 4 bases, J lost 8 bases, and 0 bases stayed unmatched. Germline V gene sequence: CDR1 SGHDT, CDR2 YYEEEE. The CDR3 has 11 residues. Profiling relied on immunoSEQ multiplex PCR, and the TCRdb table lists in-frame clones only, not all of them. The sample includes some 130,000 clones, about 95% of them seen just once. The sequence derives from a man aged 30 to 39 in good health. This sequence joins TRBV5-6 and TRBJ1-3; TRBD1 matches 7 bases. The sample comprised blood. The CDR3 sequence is CASSGTDTIYF. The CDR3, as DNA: TGTGCCAGCAGCGGGACAGACACCATATATTTT.